This T cell receptor (beta chain) came from a study of shared clonotypes between healthy human individuals. General observations from the study: Clonotype sharing across several donors was observed for roughly 5% of naive CD4 clonotypes. It was the non-shared clonotypes that had lower generation probabilities than clonotypes shared by all four donors.

This clone was counted a few times. Its specificity is not known. Adult donors, all healthy and HIV-negative, had no recent acute infections or vaccinations. The CDR3 has 15 amino acids. The germline gives CDR1 SGHRS, CDR2 YFSETQ. V dropped 5 bases and J dropped 4; count of bases not matched to a gene: 8. Sequencing was performed with immunoSEQ multiplex PCR; in TCRdb, only in-frame clones are kept and a portion is missing. Here the sample spans about 1 million clones, 75% being singletons. This receptor was identified in a man between 18 and 29 years old in good health. The chain joins TRBV5-1 to TRBJ1-2, with 10 bases aligning to TRBD1. The source material was memory CD4+ T cells sorted from blood. Subset in this sample: CD45RA-negative fraction. CDR3 loop: CASRKGTGERYGYTF. In DNA form, the CDR3 reads TGCGCCAGCAGAAAGGGGACAGGGGAGCGCTATGGCTACACCTTC.